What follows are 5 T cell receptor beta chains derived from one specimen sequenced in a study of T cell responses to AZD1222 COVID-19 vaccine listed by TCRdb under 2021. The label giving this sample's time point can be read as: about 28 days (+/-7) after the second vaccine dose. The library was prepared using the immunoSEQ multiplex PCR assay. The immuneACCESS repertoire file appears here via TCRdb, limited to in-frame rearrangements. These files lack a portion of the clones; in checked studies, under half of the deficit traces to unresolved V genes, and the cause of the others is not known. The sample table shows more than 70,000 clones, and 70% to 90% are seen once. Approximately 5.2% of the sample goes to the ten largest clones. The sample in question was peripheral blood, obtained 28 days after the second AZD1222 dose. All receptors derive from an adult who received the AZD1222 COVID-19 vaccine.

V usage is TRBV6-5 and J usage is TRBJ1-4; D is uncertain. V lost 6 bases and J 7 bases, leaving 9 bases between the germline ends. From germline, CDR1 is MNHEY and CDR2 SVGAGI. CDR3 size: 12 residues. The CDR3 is CASSDIIEKLFF. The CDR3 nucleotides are TGTGCCAGCAGCGATATTATTGAAAAACTGTTTTTT.

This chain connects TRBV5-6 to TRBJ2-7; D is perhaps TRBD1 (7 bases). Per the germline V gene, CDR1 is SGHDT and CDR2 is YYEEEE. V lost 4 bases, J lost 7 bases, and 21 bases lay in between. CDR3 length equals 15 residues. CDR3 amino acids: CASSPLEGAAREQYF. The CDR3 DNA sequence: TGTGCCAGCAGCCCCTTGGAGGGGGCGGCGCGTGAGCAGTACTTC.

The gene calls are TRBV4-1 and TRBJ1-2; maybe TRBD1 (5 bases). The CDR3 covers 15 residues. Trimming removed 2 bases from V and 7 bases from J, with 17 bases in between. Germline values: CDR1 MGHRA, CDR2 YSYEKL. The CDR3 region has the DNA TGCGCCAGCAGCCAACTAAGAGGGGAGGCAAGTGGCTACACCTTC. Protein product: CASSQLRGEASGYTF.

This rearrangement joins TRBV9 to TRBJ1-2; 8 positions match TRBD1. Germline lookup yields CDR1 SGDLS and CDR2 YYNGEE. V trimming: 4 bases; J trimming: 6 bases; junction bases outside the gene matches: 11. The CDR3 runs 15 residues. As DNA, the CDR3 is TGTGCCAGCAGCCCAATAGACAGGGGTGGAAATGGCTACACCTTC. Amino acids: CASSPIDRGGNGYTF.

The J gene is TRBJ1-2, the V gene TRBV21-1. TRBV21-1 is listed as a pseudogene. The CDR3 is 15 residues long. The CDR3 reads CASSQPSGIVYGYTF. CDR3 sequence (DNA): TGTGCCAGCAGCCAACCCTCGGGGATTGTCTATGGCTACACCTTC.